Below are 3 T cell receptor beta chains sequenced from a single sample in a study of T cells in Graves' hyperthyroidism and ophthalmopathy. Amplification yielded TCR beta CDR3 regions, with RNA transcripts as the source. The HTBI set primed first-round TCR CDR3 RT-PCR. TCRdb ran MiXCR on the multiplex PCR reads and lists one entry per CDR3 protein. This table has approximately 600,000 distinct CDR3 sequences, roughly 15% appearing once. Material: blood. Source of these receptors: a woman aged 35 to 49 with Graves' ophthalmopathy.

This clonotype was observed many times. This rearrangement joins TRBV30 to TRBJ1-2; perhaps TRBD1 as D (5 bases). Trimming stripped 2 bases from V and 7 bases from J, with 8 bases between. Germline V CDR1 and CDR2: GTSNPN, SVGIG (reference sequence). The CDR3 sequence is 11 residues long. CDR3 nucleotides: TGTGCCTGGAGTTCAGGGAGTGGCTACACCTTC. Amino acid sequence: CAWSSGSGYTF.

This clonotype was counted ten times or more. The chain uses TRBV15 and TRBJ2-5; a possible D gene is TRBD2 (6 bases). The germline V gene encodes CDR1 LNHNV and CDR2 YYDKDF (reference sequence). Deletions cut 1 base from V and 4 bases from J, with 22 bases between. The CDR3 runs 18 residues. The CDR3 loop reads CATSRALHRGMIRETQYF. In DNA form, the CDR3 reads TGTGCCACCAGCAGAGCCCTGCACCGGGGGATGATTCGAGAGACCCAGTACTTC.

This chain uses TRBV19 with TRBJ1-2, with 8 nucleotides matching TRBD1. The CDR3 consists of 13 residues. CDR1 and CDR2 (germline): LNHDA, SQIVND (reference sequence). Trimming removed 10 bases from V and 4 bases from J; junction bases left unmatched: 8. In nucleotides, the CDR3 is TGTGCCACCTCCCCGGACAGGGTCTATGGCTACACCTTC. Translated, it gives CATSPDRVYGYTF.